This TCR beta chain is drawn from a study of blood T cell repertoires in COVID-19. Original processing methods: Estimation of nucleated cell counts relied on the amplification of reference gene primers. The method was immunoSEQ multiplex PCR; TCRdb's version includes in-frame clones alone and lacks a portion of them. The V and J calls and clone size were taken over from that table, and D and trimming were inferred from the DNA. The sample includes some 200,000 clones, about 79% of them seen just once. The V end lost 1 base, the J end lost 2 bases, and 10 bases lay between the germline ends. The germline V gene has CDR1 KGHSH and CDR2 LQKENI. The CDR3 runs to 15 residues.

The TCR sequence derives from a man aged 45-65 years with active or convalescent COVID-19. The sequenced sample consisted of peripheral blood. This chain joins TRBV18 and TRBJ2-3, with a possible D match to TRBD2 (7 bases). CDR3 bases: TGTGCCAGCTCACCACGGCGGGGGCTCACAGATACGCAGTATTTT. Translating it yields CASSPRRGLTDTQYF.